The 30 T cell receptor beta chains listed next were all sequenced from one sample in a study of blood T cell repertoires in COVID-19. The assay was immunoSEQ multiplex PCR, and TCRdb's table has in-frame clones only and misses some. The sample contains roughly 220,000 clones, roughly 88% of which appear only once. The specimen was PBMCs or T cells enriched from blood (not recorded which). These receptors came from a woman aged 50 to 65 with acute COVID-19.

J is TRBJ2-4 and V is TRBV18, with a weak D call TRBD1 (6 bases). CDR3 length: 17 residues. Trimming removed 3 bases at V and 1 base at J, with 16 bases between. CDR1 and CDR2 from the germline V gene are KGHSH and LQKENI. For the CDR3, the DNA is TGTGCCAGCTCACCGAGGATGCAGGGGTGGGCCAAAAACATTCAGTACTTC. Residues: CASSPRMQGWAKNIQYF.

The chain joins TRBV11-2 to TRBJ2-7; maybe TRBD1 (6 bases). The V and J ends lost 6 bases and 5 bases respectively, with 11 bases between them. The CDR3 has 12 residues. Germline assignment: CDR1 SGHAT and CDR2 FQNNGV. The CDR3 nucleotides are TGTGCCAGCAGACTGACAGGTAACGAGCAGTACTTC. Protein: CASRLTGNEQYF.

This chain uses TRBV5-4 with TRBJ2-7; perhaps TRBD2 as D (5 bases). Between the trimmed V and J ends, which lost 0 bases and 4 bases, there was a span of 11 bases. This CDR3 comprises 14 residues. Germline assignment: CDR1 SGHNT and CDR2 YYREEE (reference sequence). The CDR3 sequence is CASSLDGGVYEQYF. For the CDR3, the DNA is TGTGCCAGCAGCTTGGATGGAGGCGTTTACGAGCAGTACTTC.

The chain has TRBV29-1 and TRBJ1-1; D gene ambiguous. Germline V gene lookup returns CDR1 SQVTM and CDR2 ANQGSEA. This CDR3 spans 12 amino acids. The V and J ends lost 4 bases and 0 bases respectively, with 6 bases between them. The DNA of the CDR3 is TGCAGCGTTGCGGTGTTGAACACTGAAGCTTTCTTT. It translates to CSVAVLNTEAFF.

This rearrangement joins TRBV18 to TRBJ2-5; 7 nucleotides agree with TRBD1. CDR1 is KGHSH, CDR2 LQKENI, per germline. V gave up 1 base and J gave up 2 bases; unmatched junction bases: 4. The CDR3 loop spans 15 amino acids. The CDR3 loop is CASSPQKGQQETQYF. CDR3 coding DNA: TGTGCCAGCTCACCACAGAAGGGACAGCAAGAGACCCAGTACTTC.

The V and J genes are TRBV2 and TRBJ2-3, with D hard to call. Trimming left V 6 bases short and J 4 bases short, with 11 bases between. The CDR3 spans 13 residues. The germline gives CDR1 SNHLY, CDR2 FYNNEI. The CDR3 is CASRAASADTQYF. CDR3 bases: TGTGCCAGCAGGGCTGCCTCCGCAGATACGCAGTATTTT.

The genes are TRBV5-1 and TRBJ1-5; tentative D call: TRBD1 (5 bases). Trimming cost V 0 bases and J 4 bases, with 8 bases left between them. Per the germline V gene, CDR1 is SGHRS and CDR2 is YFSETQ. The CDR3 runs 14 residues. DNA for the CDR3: TGCGCCAGCAGCTTGGATGCAGGGAATCAGCCCCAGCATTTT. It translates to CASSLDAGNQPQHF.

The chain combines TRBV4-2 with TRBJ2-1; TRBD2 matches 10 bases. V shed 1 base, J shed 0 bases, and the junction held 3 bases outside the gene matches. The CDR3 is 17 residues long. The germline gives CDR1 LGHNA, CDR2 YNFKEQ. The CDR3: CASSQAGLAVSYNEQFF. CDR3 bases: TGTGCCAGCAGCCAAGCCGGACTAGCGGTCTCCTACAATGAGCAGTTCTTC.

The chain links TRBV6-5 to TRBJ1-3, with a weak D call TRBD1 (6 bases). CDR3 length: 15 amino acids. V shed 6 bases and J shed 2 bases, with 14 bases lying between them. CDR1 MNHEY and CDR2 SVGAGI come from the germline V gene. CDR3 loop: CASRGGAGAGNTIYF. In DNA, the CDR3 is TGTGCCAGCAGGGGGGGGGCCGGAGCTGGAAACACCATATATTTT.

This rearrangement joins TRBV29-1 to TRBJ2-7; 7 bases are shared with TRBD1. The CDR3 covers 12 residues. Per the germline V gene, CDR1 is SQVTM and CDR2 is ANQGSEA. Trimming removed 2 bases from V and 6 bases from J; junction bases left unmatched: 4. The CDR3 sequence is CSVERQGSEQYF. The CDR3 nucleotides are TGCAGCGTTGAACGACAGGGAAGCGAGCAGTACTTC.

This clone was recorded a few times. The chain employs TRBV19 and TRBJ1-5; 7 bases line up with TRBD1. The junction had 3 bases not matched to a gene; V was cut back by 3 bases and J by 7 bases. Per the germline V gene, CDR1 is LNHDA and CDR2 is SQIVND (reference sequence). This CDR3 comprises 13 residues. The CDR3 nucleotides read TGTGCCAGTAGTATTGCAGGGGGGCAGCCCCAGCATTTT. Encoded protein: CASSIAGGQPQHF.

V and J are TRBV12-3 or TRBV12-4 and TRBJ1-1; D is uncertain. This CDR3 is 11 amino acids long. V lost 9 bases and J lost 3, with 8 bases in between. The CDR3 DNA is TGTGCCAGTCAGTACGACACTGAAGCTTTCTTT. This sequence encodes CASQYDTEAFF.

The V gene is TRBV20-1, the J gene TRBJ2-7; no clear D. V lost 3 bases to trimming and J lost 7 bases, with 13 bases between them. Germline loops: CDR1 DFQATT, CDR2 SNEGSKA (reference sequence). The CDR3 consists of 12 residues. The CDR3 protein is CSASKLLGEQYF. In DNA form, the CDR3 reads TGCAGTGCTAGTAAACTACTTGGAGAGCAGTACTTC.

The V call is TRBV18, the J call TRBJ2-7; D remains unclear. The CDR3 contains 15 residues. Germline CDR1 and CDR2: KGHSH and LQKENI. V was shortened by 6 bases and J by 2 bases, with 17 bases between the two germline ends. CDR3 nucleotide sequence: TGTGCCAGCTCCCCGATGGCCAGACTTACCTACGAGCAGTACTTC. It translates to CASSPMARLTYEQYF.

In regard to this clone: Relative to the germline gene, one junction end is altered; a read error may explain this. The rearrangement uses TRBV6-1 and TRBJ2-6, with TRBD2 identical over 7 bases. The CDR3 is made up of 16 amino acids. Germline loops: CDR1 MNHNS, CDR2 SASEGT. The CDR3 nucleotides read TGTGCCAGCAGTGAACGGGGCGGGAGTGGGGCCGACGTCCTGACTTTC. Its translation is CASSERGGSGADVLTF.

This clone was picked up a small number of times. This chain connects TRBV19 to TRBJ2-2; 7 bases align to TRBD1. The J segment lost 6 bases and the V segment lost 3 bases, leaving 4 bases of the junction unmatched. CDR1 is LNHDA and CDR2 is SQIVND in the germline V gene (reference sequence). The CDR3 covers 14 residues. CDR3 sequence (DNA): TGTGCCAGTAGTATTGAGGGGGCTTCCGGGGAGCTGTTTTTT. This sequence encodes CASSIEGASGELFF.

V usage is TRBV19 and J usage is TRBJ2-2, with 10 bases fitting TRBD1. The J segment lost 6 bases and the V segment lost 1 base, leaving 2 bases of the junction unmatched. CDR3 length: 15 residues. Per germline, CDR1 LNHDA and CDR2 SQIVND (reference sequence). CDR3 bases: TGTGCCAGTAGTATAGTGGGACAGGGGCCCGGGGAGCTGTTTTTT. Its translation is CASSIVGQGPGELFF.

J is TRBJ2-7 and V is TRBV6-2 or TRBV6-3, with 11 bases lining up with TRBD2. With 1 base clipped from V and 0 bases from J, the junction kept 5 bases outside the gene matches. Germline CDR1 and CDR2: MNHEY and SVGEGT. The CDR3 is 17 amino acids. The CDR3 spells CASSYWTSGSSSYEQYF. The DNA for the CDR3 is TGTGCCAGCAGTTACTGGACTAGCGGGTCCAGCTCCTACGAGCAGTACTTC.

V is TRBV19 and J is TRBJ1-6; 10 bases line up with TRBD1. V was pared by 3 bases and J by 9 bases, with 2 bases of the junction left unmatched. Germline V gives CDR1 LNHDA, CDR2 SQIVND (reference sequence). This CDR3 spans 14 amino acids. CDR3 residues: CASSMGQGTSPLHF. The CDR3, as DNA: TGTGCCAGTAGTATGGGACAGGGGACTTCACCCCTCCACTTT.

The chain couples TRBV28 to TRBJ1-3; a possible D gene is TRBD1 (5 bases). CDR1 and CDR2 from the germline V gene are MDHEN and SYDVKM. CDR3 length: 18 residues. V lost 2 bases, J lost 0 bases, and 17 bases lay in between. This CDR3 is CASSLALLGLSSGNTIYF. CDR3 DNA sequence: TGTGCCAGCAGTTTAGCCCTCCTGGGACTCAGCTCTGGAAACACCATATATTTT.

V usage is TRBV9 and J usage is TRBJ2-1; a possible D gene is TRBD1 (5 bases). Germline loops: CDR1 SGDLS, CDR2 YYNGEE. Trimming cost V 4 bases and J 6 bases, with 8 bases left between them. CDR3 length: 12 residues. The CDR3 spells CASSFRVNEQFF. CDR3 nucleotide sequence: TGTGCCAGCAGCTTCAGGGTCAATGAGCAGTTCTTC.

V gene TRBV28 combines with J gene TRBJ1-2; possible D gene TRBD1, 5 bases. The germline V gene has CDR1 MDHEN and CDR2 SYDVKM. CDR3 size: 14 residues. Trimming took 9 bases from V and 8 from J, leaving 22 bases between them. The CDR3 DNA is TGTGCCAGTATCAGAGCGCAGGGTGCCGGAGGCTACACCTTC. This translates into CASIRAQGAGGYTF.

CDR3 region: CASSLQSLAGGANEQFF. The CDR3 DNA follows: TGCGCCAGCAGCCTACAATCTCTAGCGGGAGGTGCCAATGAGCAGTTCTTC. The J gene is TRBJ2-1, the V gene TRBV5-1, with 11 bases that match TRBD2. V dropped 4 bases and J dropped 6; count of bases not matched to a gene: 12. Germline CDR1 SGHRS, CDR2 YFSETQ. The CDR3 is 17 residues long.

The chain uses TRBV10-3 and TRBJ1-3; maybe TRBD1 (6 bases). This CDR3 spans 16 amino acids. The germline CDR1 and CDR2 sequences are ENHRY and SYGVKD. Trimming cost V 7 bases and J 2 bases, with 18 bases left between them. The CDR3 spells CAITEMTGPPGNTIYF. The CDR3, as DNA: TGTGCCATCACTGAAATGACAGGTCCTCCTGGAAACACCATATATTTT.

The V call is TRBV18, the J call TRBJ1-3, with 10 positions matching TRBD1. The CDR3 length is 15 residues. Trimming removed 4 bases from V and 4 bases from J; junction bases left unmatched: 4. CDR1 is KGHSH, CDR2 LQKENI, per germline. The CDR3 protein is CASSRRDRGGNTIYF. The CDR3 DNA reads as TGTGCCAGCTCACGCCGGGACAGGGGCGGAAACACCATATATTTT.

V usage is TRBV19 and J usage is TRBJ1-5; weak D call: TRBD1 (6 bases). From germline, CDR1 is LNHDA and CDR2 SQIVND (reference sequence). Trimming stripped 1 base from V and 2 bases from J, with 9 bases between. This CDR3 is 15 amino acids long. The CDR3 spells CASSIGYRGNQPQHF. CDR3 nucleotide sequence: TGTGCCAGTAGTATAGGCTACAGGGGCAATCAGCCCCAGCATTTT. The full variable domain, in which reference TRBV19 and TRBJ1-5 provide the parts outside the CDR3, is DGGITQSPKYLFRKEGQNVTLSCEQNLNHDAMYWYRQDPGQGLRLIYYSQIVNDFQKGDIAEGYSVSREKKESFPLTVTSAQKNPTAFYLCASSIGYRGNQPQHFGDGTRLSIL.

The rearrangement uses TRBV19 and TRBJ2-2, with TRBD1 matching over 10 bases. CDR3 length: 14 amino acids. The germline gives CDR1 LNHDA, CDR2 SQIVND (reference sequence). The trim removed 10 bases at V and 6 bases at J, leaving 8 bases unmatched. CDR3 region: CATPGQGNSGELFF. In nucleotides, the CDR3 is TGTGCCACCCCGGGACAGGGGAATTCCGGGGAGCTGTTTTTT.

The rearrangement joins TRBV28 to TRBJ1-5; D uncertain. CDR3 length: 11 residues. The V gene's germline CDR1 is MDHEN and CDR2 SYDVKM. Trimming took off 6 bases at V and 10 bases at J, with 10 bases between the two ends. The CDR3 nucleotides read TGTGCCAGCAGCGGAGTGAAACCCCAGCATTTT. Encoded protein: CASSGVKPQHF.

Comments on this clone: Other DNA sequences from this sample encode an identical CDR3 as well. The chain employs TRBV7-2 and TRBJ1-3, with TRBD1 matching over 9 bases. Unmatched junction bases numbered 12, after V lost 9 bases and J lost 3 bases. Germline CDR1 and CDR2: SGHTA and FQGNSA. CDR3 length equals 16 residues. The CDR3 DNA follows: TGTGCCAGTAGCGCAAGACAGGGGGTTGTTGGAAACACCATATATTTT. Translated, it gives CASSARQGVVGNTIYF.

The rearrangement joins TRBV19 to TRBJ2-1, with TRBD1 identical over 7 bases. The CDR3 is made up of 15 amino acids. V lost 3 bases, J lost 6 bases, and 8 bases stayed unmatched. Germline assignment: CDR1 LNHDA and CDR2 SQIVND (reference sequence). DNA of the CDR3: TGTGCCAGTAGTATTATCCCCACAGGGGTCAATGAGCAGTTCTTC. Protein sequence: CASSIIPTGVNEQFF.